These 15 T cell receptor beta chains were sequenced from one sample in a study of T cell responses to AZD1222 COVID-19 vaccine. Only in-frame clones appear in the TCRdb table, and some are missing; sequencing was by immunoSEQ multiplex PCR. The sample lists more than 85,000 clones; approximately 81% were seen once. The source was peripheral blood, collected on day 0 of AZD1222 vaccination. The receptors here all came from an adult in good health.

In its sample, this clone was seen once. The genes are TRBV28 and TRBJ2-1, with 12 bases lining up with TRBD2. The CDR3 sequence is 16 residues long. V lost 6 bases to trimming and J lost 4 bases; unmatched junction nucleotides: 7. Germline lookup yields CDR1 MDHEN and CDR2 SYDVKM. The CDR3 sequence: CASSRRTSGTYNEQFF. CDR3 nucleotides: TGTGCCAGCAGCCGTCGGACTAGCGGGACTTACAATGAGCAGTTCTTC. Together with reference TRBV28 and TRBJ2-1, the CDR3 gives the full variable domain: DVKVTQSSRYLVKRTGEKVFLECVQDMDHENMFWYRQDPGLGLRLIYFSYDVKMKEKGDIPEGYSVSREKKERFSLILESASTNQTSMYLCASSRRTSGTYNEQFFGPGTRLTVL.

This chain joins TRBV5-1 and TRBJ2-1; 12 bases are shared with TRBD2. CDR1 is SGHRS, CDR2 YFSETQ, per germline. The CDR3 spans 15 residues. V shed 0 bases, J shed 9 bases, and the junction held 4 bases outside the gene matches. In DNA form, the CDR3 reads TGCGCCAGCAGCTTGGGTGTGACTAGCGGGGGTGAGCAGTTCTTC. It encodes CASSLGVTSGGEQFF.

V gene TRBV10-1 combines with J gene TRBJ2-1; D is ambiguous. Germline CDR1 is WNHNN and CDR2 is SYGVQD (reference sequence). The CDR3 covers 15 residues. Trimming stripped 2 bases from V and 12 bases from J, with 20 bases between. The CDR3 DNA is TGCGCCAGCAGTGAGGAGTTGGTTAGGTGGTATGTGCAGTTCTTC. Translated, it gives CASSEELVRWYVQFF.

This chain joins TRBV27 and TRBJ1-5, with D perhaps matching TRBD1 (6 bases). Per germline, CDR1 MNHEY and CDR2 SMNVEV (reference sequence). The CDR3 has 14 residues. V gave up 8 bases and J gave up 4 bases, with 15 bases separating them. CDR3 loop: CASRYTGLNQPQHF. DNA of the CDR3: TGTGCCAGCCGTTACACAGGGTTAAATCAGCCCCAGCATTTT.

The chain employs TRBV19 and TRBJ1-2; the D gene is possibly TRBD1 (6 bases). V was trimmed by 3 bases and J by 5 bases, leaving 16 bases between them. The CDR3 has 15 amino acids. Germline V gene sequence: CDR1 LNHDA, CDR2 SQIVND (reference sequence). The CDR3 here is CASSMEATGKYGYTF. CDR3 DNA sequence: TGTGCCAGTAGTATGGAGGCAACAGGGAAATATGGCTACACCTTC.

V and J are TRBV24-1 and TRBJ2-3, with 9 bases that match TRBD2. Per germline, CDR1 KGHDR and CDR2 SFDVKD. The V segment lost 5 bases and the J segment 3 bases; nucleotides outside the gene matches: 5. This CDR3 region has 15 residues. This chain's CDR3 is CATSGPSGTTDTQYF. DNA for the CDR3: TGTGCCACCAGTGGTCCTAGCGGGACTACAGATACGCAGTATTTT.

The chain has TRBV19 and TRBJ2-2, with D uncertain. Between the trimmed V and J ends, which lost 8 bases and 7 bases, there was a span of 14 bases. The CDR3 has 13 amino acids. From germline, CDR1 is LNHDA and CDR2 SQIVND (reference sequence). The CDR3 protein is CASPSPWDGELFF. The CDR3, as DNA: TGTGCCAGTCCTTCTCCCTGGGACGGGGAGCTGTTTTTT.

This chain connects TRBV30 to TRBJ1-5, with D maybe TRBD1 (5 bases). Between the trimmed V and J ends, which lost 3 bases and 6 bases, there was a span of 18 bases. In germline, CDR1 is GTSNPN, CDR2 SVGIG (reference sequence). The CDR3 sequence is 15 residues long. In nucleotides, the CDR3 is TGTGCCTGGAGCTCGAGGGGAGCCTCTAGTCAGCCCCAGCATTTT. This sequence encodes CAWSSRGASSQPQHF.

The chain joins TRBV29-1 to TRBJ1-6; no clear D gene. Germline V gene lookup returns CDR1 SQVTM and CDR2 ANQGSEA. There are 13 residues in the CDR3. The CDR3, as DNA: TGCAGTGTGCAGGTCGCCAATAATTCACCCCTCCACTTT. Its translation: CSVQVANNSPLHF.

The V call is TRBV3-1 (or the pseudogene TRBV3-2), the J call TRBJ1-3; D ambiguous. V was cut by 1 base and J by 4 bases, with 5 bases left in between. The CDR3 is 13 amino acids. In germline, CDR1 is LGHDT, CDR2 YNNKEL (reference sequence). The CDR3 region is CASSQVSGNTIYF. CDR3 coding DNA: TGTGCCAGCAGCCAAGTATCAGGAAACACCATATATTTT.

The rearrangement joins TRBV6-5 to TRBJ2-7; TRBD1 agrees at 7 bases. This CDR3 is built from 15 residues. Germline loops: CDR1 MNHEY, CDR2 SVGAGI. Trimming at V came to 5 bases and at J to 4 bases, leaving 11 bases not matched to a gene. The CDR3 nucleotides read TGTGCCAGCAGTATCGACAGGGATTCTACATACGAGCAGTACTTC. This translates into CASSIDRDSTYEQYF.

The chain has TRBV3-1 (or the pseudogene TRBV3-2) and TRBJ1-4; possibly TRBD1 for D (6 bases). CDR1 is LGHDT, CDR2 YNNKEL, per germline (reference sequence). This CDR3 spans 12 amino acids. V was pared by 6 bases and J by 11 bases, with 13 bases between. In DNA form, the CDR3 reads TGTGCCAGCAGTGCTATAGGGGGGAAACTGTTTTTT. Protein product: CASSAIGGKLFF.

The rearrangement uses TRBV19 and TRBJ1-2, with TRBD1 matching 8 bases. The germline gives CDR1 LNHDA, CDR2 SQIVND (reference sequence). Losses at the gene ends were 5 bases for V and 0 bases for J; bases not matched to a gene: 17. CDR3 length: 19 amino acids. CDR3 amino acids: CASSYARGLTGRANYGYTF. In DNA, the CDR3 is TGTGCCAGTAGTTACGCCAGGGGGCTAACTGGAAGAGCTAACTATGGCTACACCTTC.

J is TRBJ2-3 and V is TRBV29-1; D is unresolved. The germline CDR1 and CDR2 sequences are SQVTM and ANQGSEA. This CDR3 has 12 residues. Trimming stripped 3 bases from V and 0 bases from J, with 4 bases between. CDR3 DNA sequence: TGCAGCGTTGAGGTCAGCACAGATACGCAGTATTTT. It encodes CSVEVSTDTQYF.

This chain connects TRBV6-1 to TRBJ1-2, with D possibly TRBD1 on 5 matching bases. Per germline, CDR1 MNHNS and CDR2 SASEGT. The length of the CDR3 is 16 residues. V lost 3 bases to trimming and J lost 4 bases, with 18 bases between them. The chain's CDR3 is CASSDRGPRGSYGYTF. The CDR3 DNA follows: TGTGCCAGCAGTGACAGAGGACCTAGGGGTAGCTATGGCTACACCTTC.